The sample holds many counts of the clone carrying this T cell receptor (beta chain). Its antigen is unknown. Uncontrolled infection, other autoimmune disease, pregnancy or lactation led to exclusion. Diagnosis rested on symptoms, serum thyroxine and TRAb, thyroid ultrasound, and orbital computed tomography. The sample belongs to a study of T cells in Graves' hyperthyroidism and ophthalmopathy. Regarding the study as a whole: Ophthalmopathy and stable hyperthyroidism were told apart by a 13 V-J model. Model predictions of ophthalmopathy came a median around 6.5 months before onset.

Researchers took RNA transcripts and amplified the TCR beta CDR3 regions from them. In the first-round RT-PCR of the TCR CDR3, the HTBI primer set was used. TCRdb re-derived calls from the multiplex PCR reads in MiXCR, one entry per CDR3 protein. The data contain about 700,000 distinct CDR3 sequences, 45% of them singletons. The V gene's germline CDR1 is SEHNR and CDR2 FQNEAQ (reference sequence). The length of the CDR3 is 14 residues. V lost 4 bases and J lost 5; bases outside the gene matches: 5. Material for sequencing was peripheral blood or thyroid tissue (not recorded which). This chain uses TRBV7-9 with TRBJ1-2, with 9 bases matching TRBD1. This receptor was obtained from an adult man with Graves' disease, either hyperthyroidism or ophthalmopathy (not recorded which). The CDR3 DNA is TGTGCCAGCAGCTCGACCGGGACAGGGTATGGCTACACCTTC. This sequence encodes CASSSTGTGYGYTF.